This T cell receptor (beta chain) was documented in a study of blood T cell repertoires in COVID-19. The wider study: Sites in the United States, Italy and Spain provided acute and convalescent COVID-19 samples. The analysed material was cDNA or gDNA that came from T cells, B-cell-depleted T cells, or PBMCs.

The germline V gene encodes CDR1 SGHNT and CDR2 YYREEE (reference sequence). J was trimmed by 0 bases and V by 4 bases; bases with no gene match: 4. This CDR3 is 15 amino acids long. Per the original methods: Nucleated cell counts were estimated from reference gene primer amplification. Method: immunoSEQ multiplex PCR; TCRdb's copy keeps in-frame clones and lacks some. That table gives V, J and clone size, and the DNA gave D and trimming. The sample has hundreds of thousands of clones, roughly 87% seen once. This sequence was found in a human donor in a cohort sampled during active COVID-19. The specimen sequenced was peripheral blood. This chain joins TRBV5-4 and TRBJ2-3; the match to TRBD2 covers 8 bases. The CDR3 DNA is TGTGCCAGCAGCGCTACTAGCGGAAGCACAGATACGCAGTATTTT. Translating gives CASSATSGSTDTQYF.